This TCR beta chain was retrieved from a study of blood T cell repertoires in COVID-19. The CDR3 loop spans 15 amino acids. The V end lost 3 bases, the J end lost 7 bases, and 16 bases lay between the germline ends. From germline, CDR1 is MNHEY and CDR2 SVGEGT. The Seattle patients joined while their infection was active and were tracked longitudinally afterward. Authors' analysis steps: For nucleated cells, counts were estimated from reference gene primer amplification. TCRdb's copy holds only in-frame clones and misses some; the assay was immunoSEQ multiplex PCR. Clone size and the V and J calls come from that table; the DNA yielded D and trimming. The data hold approximately 340,000 clones, with roughly 90% observed a single time.

What was sequenced was peripheral blood. The genes are TRBV6-2 or TRBV6-3 and TRBJ2-1; a weak D match, TRBD2 (5 bases). This receptor was identified in a man aged 25-45 years with COVID-19, enrolled during active disease. CDR3 DNA sequence: TGTGCCAGCAGTTATTTCGGTTTCTCGGGAAATGAGCAGTTCTTC. This codes for CASSYFGFSGNEQFF.